Listed below are T cell receptor beta chains from one sample, sequenced in a study of blood T cell repertoires in COVID-19. Only in-frame clones appear in the TCRdb table, and some are missing; sequencing was by immunoSEQ multiplex PCR. Seen here are about 50,000 clones, about 82% observed once, and the top ten hold around 2.2%. Material for sequencing was peripheral blood. The receptor source for this set is a woman in her sixties or seventies with acute or convalescent COVID-19. CDR3s include the opening cysteine and the closing phenylalanine or tryptophan. Each record gives: CDR3 length, J gene, V gene, D gene, clone size, CDR3 DNA, CDR3 protein. A D gene is named only where the DNA matches it firmly. The size of a clone is reported for some rows only, either as once, few or many, or as a class for expanded clones.

CDR3 length: 13; J gene: TRBJ2-5; V gene: TRBV7-2; D gene: .; clone size: .; CDR3 DNA: TGTGCCAGCAGCTTCGGACAGTGGGAGACCCAGTACTTC; CDR3 protein: CASSFGQWETQYF
CDR3 length: 15; J gene: TRBJ2-1; V gene: TRBV5-1; D gene: TRBD2; clone size: .; CDR3 DNA: TGCGCCAGCAGGACTAGCGAGAGCTCCTACAATGAGCAGTTCTTC; CDR3 protein: CASRTSESSYNEQFF
CDR3 length: 14; J gene: TRBJ2-4; V gene: TRBV7-9; D gene: .; clone size: .; CDR3 DNA: TGTGCCAGCAGCTCCGTCTTGGGGCAAACCCCGGGGTACTTC; CDR3 protein: CASSSVLGQTPGYF
CDR3 length: 14; J gene: TRBJ1-2; V gene: TRBV19; D gene: .; clone size: .; CDR3 DNA: TGTGCCAGTAGTATCCCCGGGGGAAACTATGGCTACACCTTC; CDR3 protein: CASSIPGGNYGYTF
CDR3 length: 12; J gene: TRBJ2-3; V gene: TRBV28; D gene: .; clone size: once; CDR3 DNA: TGTGCTACACAGGGACCGCAGTCTACGCAGTATTTT; CDR3 protein: CATQGPQSTQYF
CDR3 length: 16; J gene: TRBJ2-6; V gene: TRBV27; D gene: .; clone size: .; CDR3 DNA: TGTGCCAGCAGTGACCGCAGGGCTGCTGGGGCCAACGTCCTGACTTTC; CDR3 protein: CASSDRRAAGANVLTF
CDR3 length: 14; J gene: TRBJ2-2; V gene: TRBV9; D gene: .; clone size: .; CDR3 DNA: TGTGCCAGCAGCGTAGTGCCGAGGACCGGGGAGCTGTTTTTT; CDR3 protein: CASSVVPRTGELFF
CDR3 length: 14; J gene: TRBJ1-5; V gene: TRBV5-1; D gene: .; clone size: .; CDR3 DNA: TGCGCCAGCAGCTTGGACAGTGTAAATCAGCCCCAGCATTTT; CDR3 protein: CASSLDSVNQPQHF
CDR3 length: 15; J gene: TRBJ2-3; V gene: TRBV7-2; D gene: .; clone size: .; CDR3 DNA: TGTGCCAGCAGACTCGCGAGCCTGAGGACAGATACGCAGTATTTT; CDR3 protein: CASRLASLRTDTQYF
CDR3 length: 15; J gene: TRBJ1-5; V gene: TRBV10-3; D gene: .; clone size: once; CDR3 DNA: TGTGCCATCAGTTCCCAGGGGAGTGCGTATCAGCCCCAGCATTTT; CDR3 protein: CAISSQGSAYQPQHF
CDR3 length: 16; J gene: TRBJ2-5; V gene: TRBV15; D gene: TRBD2; clone size: .; CDR3 DNA: TGTGCCACCAGCAGAGATAGCGGGGGATCAGGGGAGACCCAGTACTTC; CDR3 protein: CATSRDSGGSGETQYF
CDR3 length: 16; J gene: TRBJ1-4; V gene: TRBV28; D gene: .; clone size: .; CDR3 DNA: TGTGCCAGCACCCACGGGGGGGCAACTAGACAGGATCGGCTGTTTTTT; CDR3 protein: CASTHGGATRQDRLFF
CDR3 length: 15; J gene: TRBJ2-3; V gene: TRBV5-8; D gene: TRBD1; clone size: .; CDR3 DNA: TGTGCCAGCAGCTTCGACAGGGGGCGCACAGATACGCAGTATTTT; CDR3 protein: CASSFDRGRTDTQYF
CDR3 length: 15; J gene: TRBJ2-3; V gene: TRBV2; D gene: TRBD1; clone size: .; CDR3 DNA: TGTGCCAGCGCAACCGGGACAGGGGGAGCAGATACGCAGTATTTT; CDR3 protein: CASATGTGGADTQYF
CDR3 length: 14; J gene: TRBJ2-5; V gene: TRBV5-4; D gene: .; clone size: .; CDR3 DNA: TGTGCCAGCAGCTTGGGACAGATCCAAGAGACCCAGTACTTC; CDR3 protein: CASSLGQIQETQYF
CDR3 length: 17; J gene: TRBJ2-2; V gene: TRBV4-2; D gene: TRBD2; clone size: .; CDR3 DNA: TGTGCCAGCAGCCAAGATCCCCTAGCGGGGGGTACCGGGGAGCTGTTTTTT; CDR3 protein: CASSQDPLAGGTGELFF
CDR3 length: 13; J gene: TRBJ1-6; V gene: TRBV5-1; D gene: TRBD1; clone size: .; CDR3 DNA: TGCGCCAGCAGGACAGGGGAAAATTCACCCCTCCACTTT; CDR3 protein: CASRTGENSPLHF